These T cell receptor beta chains were read from a single sample in a study of T cells after yellow fever vaccination. One entry per CDR3 protein, called by TCRdb with MiXCR from the 5' RACE reads. The sample records 350,000 to 450,000 distinct CDR3 sequences, approximately 18% being singletons. Sequencing was performed on PBMCs, taken before the yellow fever booster vaccination. The receptor source for this set is a young man who received the YFV17D yellow fever vaccine. Both conserved end residues are trimmed from each CDR3. The order of the fields is V gene, J gene, CDR3 protein.

>TRBV29-1|TRBJ2-4
SVEGQGRQIQY
>TRBV30|TRBJ2-3
AWSTWGLPDTQY
>TRBV5-1|TRBJ2-2
ASSALGPGRVGTGELF
>TRBV6-6|TRBJ2-3
ASSGRDLQGDTQY
>TRBV10-3|TRBJ1-2
AITATGDGGYT
>TRBV20-1|TRBJ1-4
SAESTGGNEKLF
>TRBV20-1|TRBJ1-1
SATGTGRGAF
>TRBV5-1|TRBJ2-2
ASSLTRENGELF
>TRBV5-8|TRBJ2-6
ASSFLPSAAWDVLT
>TRBV18|TRBJ2-3
ASSPTRVVDTQY
>TRBV20-1|TRBJ1-2
SARPGGVPDYGYT
>TRBV7-2|TRBJ2-1
ASSVGTAEQF
>TRBV4-1|TRBJ1-6
ASSHRTGDSPLH
>TRBV3-1|TRBJ2-7
ASRQGGGRQGEQY
>TRBV20-1|TRBJ2-2
SARDRVANTGELF
>TRBV20-1|TRBJ1-1
SATPGARAF
>TRBV18|TRBJ1-6
ASSLFQGANNSPLH
>TRBV6-5|TRBJ1-3
ASSPGPRSGNTIY
>TRBV12-3/TRBV12-4|TRBJ2-5
ASSLLGRETQY
>TRBV18|TRBJ1-2
ASSPFDRGYGYT
>TRBV2|TRBJ1-5
ASNTGKGQPQH
>TRBV21-1|TRBJ1-4
ASSFYPGQGGEKLF
>TRBV6-6|TRBJ1-3
ASSQGAEGNTIY
>TRBV20-1|TRBJ1-4
SAFARGFANEKLF
>TRBV7-3|TRBJ2-3
ASSLGTTVGDTQY
>TRBV5-1|TRBJ2-7
ASSRQGDRQHEQY
>TRBV20-1|TRBJ1-1
SASSLGQGFTEAF
>TRBV7-8|TRBJ2-5
ASSLGSAGRETQY
>TRBV7-8|TRBJ2-5
ASRLMAGGGETQY
>TRBV4-3|TRBJ2-5
ASSQEKTGAQY
>TRBV7-3|TRBJ2-1
ASTLDGGSGYEQF
>TRBV7-9|TRBJ1-5
ASSLFEGSDQPQH
>TRBV5-1|TRBJ2-5
ASSWRGTRQETQY
>TRBV2|TRBJ2-4
ASSVQGGNIQY
>TRBV12-3/TRBV12-4|TRBJ2-7
ARSRTVSYEQY
>TRBV20-1|TRBJ1-4
SAHRSGSEKLF
>TRBV27|TRBJ2-5
ASSSWLAGEQETQY
>TRBV12-3/TRBV12-4|TRBJ1-4
ASSPVGGSWEKLF
>TRBV20-1|TRBJ2-7
SAQSSLVYEQY
>TRBV7-2|TRBJ2-1
ASSLATGFRHNEQF
>TRBV7-9|TRBJ2-6
ASTAAPSGANVLT
>TRBV7-2|TRBJ2-3
ASSTATGKADTQY
>TRBV6-2/TRBV6-3|TRBJ2-3
ASTHRSTDTQY
>TRBV12-3/TRBV12-4|TRBJ2-1
ASSPRLAAGYNEQF
>TRBV6-4|TRBJ2-1
ASSDEQELGYNEQF
>TRBV20-1|TRBJ1-5
SARDFGKAYQPQH
>TRBV2|TRBJ2-3
ASAMGMGDTQY
>TRBV7-9|TRBJ2-3
ASSLEIATQY
>TRBV4-3|TRBJ1-5
ASSGSGRVHQPQH
>TRBV6-1|TRBJ1-2
ATRLQPAQQYGYT
>TRBV9|TRBJ1-2
ASSARQGAAPSYGYT
>TRBV4-2|TRBJ2-4
ASSQDVYPKNIQY